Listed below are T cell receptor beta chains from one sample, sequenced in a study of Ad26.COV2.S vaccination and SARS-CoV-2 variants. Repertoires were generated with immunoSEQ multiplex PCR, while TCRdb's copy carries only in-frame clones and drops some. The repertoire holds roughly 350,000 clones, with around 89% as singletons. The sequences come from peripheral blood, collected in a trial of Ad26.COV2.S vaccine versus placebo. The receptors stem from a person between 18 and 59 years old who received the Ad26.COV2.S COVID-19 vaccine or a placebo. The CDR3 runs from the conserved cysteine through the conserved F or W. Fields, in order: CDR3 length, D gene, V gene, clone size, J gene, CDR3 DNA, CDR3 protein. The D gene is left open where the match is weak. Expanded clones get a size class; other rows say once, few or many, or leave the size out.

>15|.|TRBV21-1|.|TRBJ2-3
TGTGCCAGCAGCAAATCGCGGACCCACACAGATACGCAGTATTTT
CASSKSRTHTDTQYF
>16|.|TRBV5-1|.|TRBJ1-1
TGCGCCAGCAGCTTGGATCCGGGACGGCCCAACACTGAAGCTTTCTTT
CASSLDPGRPNTEAFF
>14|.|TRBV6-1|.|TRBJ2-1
TGTGCCAGCAGGGAAGATCAAGGAGGCAATGAGCAGTTCTTC
CASREDQGGNEQFF
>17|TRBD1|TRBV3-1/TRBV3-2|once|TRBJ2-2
TGTGCCAGCAGCCAAGAGGACAGGGGGCTATACACCGGGGAGCTGTTTTTT
CASSQEDRGLYTGELFF
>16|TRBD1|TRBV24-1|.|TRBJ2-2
TGTGCCACCAGTGTCGCCGGGACAGGGGATCTCATTGAGCTGTTTTTT
CATSVAGTGDLIELFF
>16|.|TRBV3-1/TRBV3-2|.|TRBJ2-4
TGTGCCAGCAGCCAAGGAAGAGTACTAGCCAAAAACATTCAGTACTTC
CASSQGRVLAKNIQYF
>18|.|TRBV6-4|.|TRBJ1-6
TGTGCCAGCCCGAGCTCGAAAACAGGAAGCTCCTATAATTCACCCCTCCACTTT
CASPSSKTGSSYNSPLHF
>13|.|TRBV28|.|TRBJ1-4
TGTGCCAGCAGTTTCGGACAGAATGAAAAACTGTTTTTT
CASSFGQNEKLFF
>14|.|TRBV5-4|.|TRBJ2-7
TGTGCCAGCAGCCCGGAGGCAGGGGACTACGAGCAGTACTTC
CASSPEAGDYEQYF
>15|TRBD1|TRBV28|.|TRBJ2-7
TGTGCCAGCAGTCTCCCCGGGACAGGGGTCTACGAGCAGTACTTC
CASSLPGTGVYEQYF
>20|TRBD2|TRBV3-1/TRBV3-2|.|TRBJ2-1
TGTGCCAGCAGCCAAGATTGGATGGTAGCGGGGGGAAGCTCCTACAATGAGCAGTTCTTC
CASSQDWMVAGGSSYNEQFF
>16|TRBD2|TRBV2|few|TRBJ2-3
TGTGCCAGCAGCGGAGTGACTAGCGGGATGGGGGATACGCAGTATTTT
CASSGVTSGMGDTQYF
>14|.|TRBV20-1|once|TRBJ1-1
TGCAGTGCTAGTAAGGTGGGCGAGAACACTGAAGCTTTCTTT
CSASKVGENTEAFF
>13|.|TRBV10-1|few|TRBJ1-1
TGCGCCAGCAGTCGAAACAGGGCCACTGAAGCTTTCTTT
CASSRNRATEAFF
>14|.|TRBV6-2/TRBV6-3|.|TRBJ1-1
TGTGCCAGCAGTTACACCGGGACAAGACTTGAAGCTTTCTTT
CASSYTGTRLEAFF
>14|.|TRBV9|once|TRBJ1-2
TGTGCCAGCAGCCCCGGCGATCACTCGAGGGGCTACACCTTC
CASSPGDHSRGYTF
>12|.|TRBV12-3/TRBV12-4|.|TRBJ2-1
TGTGCCAGCAGTTGGGGATACAATGAGCAGTTCTTC
CASSWGYNEQFF
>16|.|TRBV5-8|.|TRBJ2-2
TGTGCCAGCAGCCCCCGGGGGCAGGGTGGAACCGGGGAGCTGTTTTTT
CASSPRGQGGTGELFF
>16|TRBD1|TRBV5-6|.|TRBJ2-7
TGTGCCAGCAGCTTGCGAACGACAGGGGGATCCTACGAGCAGTACTTC
CASSLRTTGGSYEQYF
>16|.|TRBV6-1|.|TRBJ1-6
TGTGCCAGCAGTGACAGGGAGAGCTCCTATAATTCACCCCTCCACTTT
CASSDRESSYNSPLHF
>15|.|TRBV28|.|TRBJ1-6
TGTGCCAGCAGTTCAACGGGACATATATTGTCACCCCTCCACTTT
CASSSTGHILSPLHF
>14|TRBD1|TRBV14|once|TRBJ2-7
TGTGCCAGCAGCAGCGGGACAGGGTACTACGAGCAGTACTTC
CASSSGTGYYEQYF
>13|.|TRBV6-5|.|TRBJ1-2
TGTGCCAGCAGAACAGTTGGGATCTATGGCTACACCTTC
CASRTVGIYGYTF
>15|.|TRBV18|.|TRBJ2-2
TGTGCCAGCTCACCAGGTCAGCACAACACCGGGGAGCTGTTTTTT
CASSPGQHNTGELFF
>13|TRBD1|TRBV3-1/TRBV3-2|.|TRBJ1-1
TGTGCCAGCAGCTCCGGGACAGGGTTTGGAGCTTTCTTT
CASSSGTGFGAFF
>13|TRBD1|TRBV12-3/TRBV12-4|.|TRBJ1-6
TGTGCCAGCAGCACAGGGGAGGCTTCACCCCTCCACTTT
CASSTGEASPLHF
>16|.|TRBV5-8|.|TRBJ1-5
TGTGCCAGCAGCGTAGGAACAGGGAATAGCAATCAGCCCCAGCATTTT
CASSVGTGNSNQPQHF
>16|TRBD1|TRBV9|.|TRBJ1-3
TGTGCCAGCAGCGACCCTTCGACAGGGGGAAAAGACACCATATATTTT
CASSDPSTGGKDTIYF
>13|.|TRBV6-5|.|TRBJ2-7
TGTGCCAGCAGGGCGGACGGTTCCTACGAGCAGTACTTC
CASRADGSYEQYF
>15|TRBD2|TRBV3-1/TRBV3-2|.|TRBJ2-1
TGTGCCAGCAGCCATCGGCTAGCGGGTTACAATGAGCAGTTCTTC
CASSHRLAGYNEQFF
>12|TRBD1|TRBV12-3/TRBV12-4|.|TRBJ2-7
TGTGCCAGTCAGGGGGACTCCTACGAGCAGTACTTC
CASQGDSYEQYF
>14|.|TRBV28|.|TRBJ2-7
TGTGCCAGCAGTGGCCGGGACATCTCCTACGAGCAGTACTTC
CASSGRDISYEQYF
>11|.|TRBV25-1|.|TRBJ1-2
TGTGCCAGCAGTGATACCCATGGCTACACCTTC
CASSDTHGYTF
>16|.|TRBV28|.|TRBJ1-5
TGTGCCAGCATCGCCTTGCTGGACAGTAGCAATCAGCCCCAGCATTTT
CASIALLDSSNQPQHF
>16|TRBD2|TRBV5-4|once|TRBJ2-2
TGTGCCAGCAGCTTGGGACTAGCGGGAGGGTCCGGGGAGCTGTTTTTT
CASSLGLAGGSGELFF
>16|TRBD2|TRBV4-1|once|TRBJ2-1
TGCGCCAGCAGCCCACCGGGAGGGGGTTCCTACAATGAGCAGTTCTTC
CASSPPGGGSYNEQFF
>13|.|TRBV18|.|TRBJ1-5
TGTGCCAGCTCACCAAGCGGAAATCAGCCCCAGCATTTT
CASSPSGNQPQHF
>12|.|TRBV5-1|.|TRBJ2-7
TGTGCCAGCAGCCGCAAACCCTTTGAGCAGTACTTC
CASSRKPFEQYF
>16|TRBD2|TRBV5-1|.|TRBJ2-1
TGCGCCAGCAGCGAACAGACTAGCGGGGTTTACAATGAGCAGTTCTTC
CASSEQTSGVYNEQFF
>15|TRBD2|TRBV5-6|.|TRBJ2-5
TGTGCCAGCAGCTTAACTTTAGCGGGAGAAGAGACCCAGTACTTC
CASSLTLAGEETQYF
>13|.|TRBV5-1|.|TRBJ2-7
TGCGCCAGCAGCTTGGCCCAGACCTACGAGCAGTACTTC
CASSLAQTYEQYF
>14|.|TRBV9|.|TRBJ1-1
TGTGCCAGCAGCGTAGCTCTGGACGCCTACGCCGCTTTCTTT
CASSVALDAYAAFF
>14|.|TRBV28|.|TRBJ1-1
TGTGCCAGCAGTCCGGCGGACGGATACACTGAAGCTTTCTTT
CASSPADGYTEAFF
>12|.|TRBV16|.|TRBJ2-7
TGTGCCAGCAGCCAACTCTCCTACGAGCAGTACTTC
CASSQLSYEQYF
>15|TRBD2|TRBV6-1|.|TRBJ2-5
TGTGCCAGCAGTGAAGCGGCTAGCGGGAGTGAGACCCAGTACTTC
CASSEAASGSETQYF
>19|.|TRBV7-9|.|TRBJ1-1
TGTGCCAGCAGCTTAGGAATAGCAGCCAGGGGCACTATAAAGGATGAAGCTTTCTTT
CASSLGIAARGTIKDEAFF
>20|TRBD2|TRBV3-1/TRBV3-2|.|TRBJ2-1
TGTGCCAGCAGCCAAGAATTGGGACTAGCGCCGAGAAGCTCCTACAATGAGCAGTTCTTC
CASSQELGLAPRSSYNEQFF
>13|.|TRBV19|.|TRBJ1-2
TGTGCCAGTAGTATATCGCGGGACTATGGCTACACCTTC
CASSISRDYGYTF
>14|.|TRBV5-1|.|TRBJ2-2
TGCGCCAGCAGCTTGACAGCCGGCACCGGGGAGCTGTTTTTT
CASSLTAGTGELFF
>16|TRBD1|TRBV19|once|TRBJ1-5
TGTGCCAGTAGTACTCCGGGACAGCAGTCTAATCAGCCCCAGCATTTT
CASSTPGQQSNQPQHF
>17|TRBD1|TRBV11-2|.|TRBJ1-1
TGTGCCAGCAGCTCGCGGGACAGGGGGTCATCGAACACTGAAGCTTTCTTT
CASSSRDRGSSNTEAFF
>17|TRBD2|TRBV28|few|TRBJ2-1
TGTGCCAGCAGTTTCGTAGTAGCGGGAGGGATGGGGAATGAGCAGTTCTTC
CASSFVVAGGMGNEQFF
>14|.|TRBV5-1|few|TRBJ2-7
TGCGCCAGCAGCTTGGAAGGTTCTGCAACCGAGCAGTACTTC
CASSLEGSATEQYF
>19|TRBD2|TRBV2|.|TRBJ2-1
TGTGCCAGCCAATCTCTGGGACTAGCGGGAGGGCCCGGGGGGAATGAGCAGTTCTTC
CASQSLGLAGGPGGNEQFF
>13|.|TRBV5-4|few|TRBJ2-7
TGTGCCAGCAGAAACAGCTTTTCCTACGAGCAGTACTTC
CASRNSFSYEQYF
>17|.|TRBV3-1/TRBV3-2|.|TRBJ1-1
TGTGCCAGCAGCCAAGACCCGCAGTCTCGGGCTAACACTGAAGCTTTCTTT
CASSQDPQSRANTEAFF
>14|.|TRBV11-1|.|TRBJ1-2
TGTGCCAGCAGCTTTTCGGACGGAGGGGATGGCTACACCTTC
CASSFSDGGDGYTF
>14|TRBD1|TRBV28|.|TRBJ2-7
TGTGCCAGCATTCGACAGGGCGGAGGCTACGAGCAGTACTTC
CASIRQGGGYEQYF